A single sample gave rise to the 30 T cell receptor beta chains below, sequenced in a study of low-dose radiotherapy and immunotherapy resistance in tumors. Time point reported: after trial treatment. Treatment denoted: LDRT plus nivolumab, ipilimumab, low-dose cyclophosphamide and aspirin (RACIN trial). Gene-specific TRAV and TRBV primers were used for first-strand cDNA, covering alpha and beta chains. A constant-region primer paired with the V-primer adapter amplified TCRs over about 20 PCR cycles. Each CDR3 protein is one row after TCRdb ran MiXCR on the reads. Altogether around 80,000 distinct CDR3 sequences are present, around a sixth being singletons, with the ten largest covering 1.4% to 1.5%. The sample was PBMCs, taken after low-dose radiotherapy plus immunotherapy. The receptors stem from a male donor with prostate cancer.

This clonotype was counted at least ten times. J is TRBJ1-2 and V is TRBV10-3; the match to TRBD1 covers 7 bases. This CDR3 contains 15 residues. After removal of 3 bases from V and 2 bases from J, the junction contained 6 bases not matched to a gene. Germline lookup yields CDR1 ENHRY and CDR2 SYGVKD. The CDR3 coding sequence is TGTGCCATCAGTGACTCCGGGACAGAGAACTATGGCTACACCTTC. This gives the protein CAISDSGTENYGYTF.

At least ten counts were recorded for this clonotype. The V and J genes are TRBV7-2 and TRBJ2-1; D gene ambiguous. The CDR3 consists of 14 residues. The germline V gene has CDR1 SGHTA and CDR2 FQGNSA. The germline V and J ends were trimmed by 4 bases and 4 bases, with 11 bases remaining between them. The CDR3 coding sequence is TGTGCCAGCAGCTCCCCCCCCGGGTACAATGAGCAGTTCTTC. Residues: CASSSPPGYNEQFF.

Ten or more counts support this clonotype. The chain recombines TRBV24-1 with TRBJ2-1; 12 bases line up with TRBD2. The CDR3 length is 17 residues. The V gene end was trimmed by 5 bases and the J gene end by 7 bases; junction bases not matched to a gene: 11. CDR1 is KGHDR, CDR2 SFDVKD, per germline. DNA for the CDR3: TGTGCCACCAGTGTTAATCCGGGACTAGCGGGTGAGAATGAGCAGTTCTTC. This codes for CATSVNPGLAGENEQFF.

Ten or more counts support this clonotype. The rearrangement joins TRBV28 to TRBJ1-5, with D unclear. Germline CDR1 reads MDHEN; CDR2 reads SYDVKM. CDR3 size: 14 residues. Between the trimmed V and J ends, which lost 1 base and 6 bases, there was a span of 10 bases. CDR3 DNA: TGTGCCAGCAGTTTATCCGAAGAGCTTCAGCCCCAGCATTTT. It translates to CASSLSEELQPQHF. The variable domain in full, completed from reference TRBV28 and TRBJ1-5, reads DVKVTQSSRYLVKRTGEKVFLECVQDMDHENMFWYRQDPGLGLRLIYFSYDVKMKEKGDIPEGYSVSREKKERFSLILESASTNQTSMYLCASSLSEELQPQHFGDGTRLSIL.

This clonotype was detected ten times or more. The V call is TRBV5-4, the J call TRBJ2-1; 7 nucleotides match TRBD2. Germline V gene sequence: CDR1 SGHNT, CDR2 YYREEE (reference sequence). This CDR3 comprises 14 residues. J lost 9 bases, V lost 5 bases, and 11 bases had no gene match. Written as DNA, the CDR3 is TGTGCCAGCAGACCGACTAGCTCCCACAGTGAGCAGTTCTTC. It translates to CASRPTSSHSEQFF.

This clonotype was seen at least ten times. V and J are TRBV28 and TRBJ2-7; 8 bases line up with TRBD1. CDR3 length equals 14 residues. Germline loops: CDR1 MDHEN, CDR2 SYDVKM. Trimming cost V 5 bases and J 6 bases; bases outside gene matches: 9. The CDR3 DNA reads TGTGCCAGCAGTATTCAGGGGGCGCCTGTCGAGCAGTACTTC. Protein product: CASSIQGAPVEQYF.

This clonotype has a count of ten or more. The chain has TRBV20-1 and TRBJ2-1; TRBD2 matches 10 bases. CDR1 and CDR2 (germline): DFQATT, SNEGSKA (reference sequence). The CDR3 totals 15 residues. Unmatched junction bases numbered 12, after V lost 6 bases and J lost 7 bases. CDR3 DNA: TGCAGTGCCGGAAAAGCGGGAGGGCCCTCGAATGAGCAGTTCTTC. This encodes CSAGKAGGPSNEQFF.

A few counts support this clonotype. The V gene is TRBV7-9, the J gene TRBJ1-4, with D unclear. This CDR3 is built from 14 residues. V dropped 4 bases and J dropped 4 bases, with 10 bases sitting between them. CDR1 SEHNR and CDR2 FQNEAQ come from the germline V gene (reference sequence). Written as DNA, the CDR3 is TGTGCCAGCAGCTCGAATGGGTATAATGAAAAACTGTTTTTT. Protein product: CASSSNGYNEKLFF.

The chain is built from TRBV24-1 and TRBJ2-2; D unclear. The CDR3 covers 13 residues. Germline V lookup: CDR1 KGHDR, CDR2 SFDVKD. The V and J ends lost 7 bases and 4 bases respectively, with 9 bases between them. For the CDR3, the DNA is TGTGCCACCAGGGGCCTAGGCACCGGGGAGCTGTTTTTT. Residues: CATRGLGTGELFF.

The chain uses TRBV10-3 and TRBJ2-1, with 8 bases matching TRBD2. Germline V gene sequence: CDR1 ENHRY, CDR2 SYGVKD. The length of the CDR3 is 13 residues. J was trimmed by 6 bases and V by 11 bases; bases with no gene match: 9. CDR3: CAVGGLAGNEQFF. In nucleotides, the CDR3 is TGTGCCGTCGGAGGGCTAGCGGGCAATGAGCAGTTCTTC.

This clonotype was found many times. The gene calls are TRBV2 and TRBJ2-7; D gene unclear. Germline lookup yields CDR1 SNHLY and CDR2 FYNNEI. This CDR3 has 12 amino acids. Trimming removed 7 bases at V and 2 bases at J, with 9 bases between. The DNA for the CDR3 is TGTGCCAGCACCAAAGGGACCTACGAGCAGTACTTC. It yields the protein CASTKGTYEQYF.

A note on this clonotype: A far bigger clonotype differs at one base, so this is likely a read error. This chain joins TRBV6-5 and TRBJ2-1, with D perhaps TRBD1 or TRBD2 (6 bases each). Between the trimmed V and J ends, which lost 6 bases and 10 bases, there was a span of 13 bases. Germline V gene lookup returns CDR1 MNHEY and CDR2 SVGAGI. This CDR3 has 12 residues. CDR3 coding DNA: TGTGCCAGCAGCACACTAGGGGGGGAGCAGTTCTTC. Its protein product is CASSTLGGEQFF.

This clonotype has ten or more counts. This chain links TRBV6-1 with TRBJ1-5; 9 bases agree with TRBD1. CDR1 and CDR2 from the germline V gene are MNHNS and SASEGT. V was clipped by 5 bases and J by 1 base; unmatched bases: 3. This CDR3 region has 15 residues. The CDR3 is CASSSGTGSNQPQHF. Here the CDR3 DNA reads TGTGCCAGCAGTTCCGGGACAGGGAGCAATCAGCCCCAGCATTTT.

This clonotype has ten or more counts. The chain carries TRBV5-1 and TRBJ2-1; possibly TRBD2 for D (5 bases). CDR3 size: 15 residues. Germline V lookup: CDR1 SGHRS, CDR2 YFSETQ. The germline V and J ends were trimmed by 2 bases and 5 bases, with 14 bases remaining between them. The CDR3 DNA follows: TGCGCCAGCAGCTTAAGCGGACCGGAGAACAATGAGCAGTTCTTC. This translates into CASSLSGPENNEQFF.

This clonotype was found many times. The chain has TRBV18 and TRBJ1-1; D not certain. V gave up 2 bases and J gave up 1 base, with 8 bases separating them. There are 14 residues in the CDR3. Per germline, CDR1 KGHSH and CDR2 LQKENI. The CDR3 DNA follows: TGTGCCAGCTCACCAGATTATGGGAACACTGAAGCTTTCTTT. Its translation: CASSPDYGNTEAFF.

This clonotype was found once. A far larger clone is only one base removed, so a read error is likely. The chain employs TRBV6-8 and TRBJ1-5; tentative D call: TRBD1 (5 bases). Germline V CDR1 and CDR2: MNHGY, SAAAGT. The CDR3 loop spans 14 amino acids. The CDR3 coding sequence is TGTGTCAGCAGTTCTCAGGGAGAACGGCAGCCCCAGCATTTT. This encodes CVSSSQGERQPQHF.

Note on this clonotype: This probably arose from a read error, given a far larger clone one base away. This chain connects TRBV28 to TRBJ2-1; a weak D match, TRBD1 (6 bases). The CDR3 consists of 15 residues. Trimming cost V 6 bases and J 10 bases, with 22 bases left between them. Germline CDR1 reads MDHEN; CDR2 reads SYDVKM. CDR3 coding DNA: TGTGCCAGCAGGCCGGGGCAGGGGAACACCTACGAGCAGTTCTTC. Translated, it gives CASRPGQGNTYEQFF.

The CDR3 bases are TGTGCCAGCTGGGACAGGACAAACACCATATATTTT. The encoded protein is CASWDRTNTIYF. The V and J genes are TRBV27 and TRBJ1-3, with 8 bases lining up with TRBD1. Germline trimming cut 8 bases from V and 6 bases from J; bases unmatched to any gene: 3. This CDR3 region has 12 residues. Germline V gene sequence: CDR1 MNHEY, CDR2 SMNVEV (reference sequence).

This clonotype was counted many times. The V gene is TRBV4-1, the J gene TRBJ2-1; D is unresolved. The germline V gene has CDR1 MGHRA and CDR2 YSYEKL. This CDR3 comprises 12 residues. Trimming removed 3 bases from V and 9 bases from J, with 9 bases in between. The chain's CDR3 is CASSQAGPEQFF. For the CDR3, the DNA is TGCGCCAGCAGCCAGGCCGGACCTGAGCAGTTCTTC.

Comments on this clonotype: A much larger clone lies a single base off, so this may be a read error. The CDR3 coding sequence is TGTGCCAGCAGCTCGGATGGGCGCTATGGCTACACCTTC. Residues: CASSSDGRYGYTF. The chain recombines TRBV5-3 with TRBJ1-2; D is unresolved. TRBV5-3 is placed among ORFs of uncertain function. The CDR3 spans 13 residues.

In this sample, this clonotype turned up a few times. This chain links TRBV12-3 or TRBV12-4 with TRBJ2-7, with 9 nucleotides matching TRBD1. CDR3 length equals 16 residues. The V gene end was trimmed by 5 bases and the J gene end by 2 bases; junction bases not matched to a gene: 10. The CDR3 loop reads CASSEGWGQGTYEQYF. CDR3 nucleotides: TGTGCCAGCAGTGAAGGTTGGGGACAGGGTACCTACGAGCAGTACTTC.

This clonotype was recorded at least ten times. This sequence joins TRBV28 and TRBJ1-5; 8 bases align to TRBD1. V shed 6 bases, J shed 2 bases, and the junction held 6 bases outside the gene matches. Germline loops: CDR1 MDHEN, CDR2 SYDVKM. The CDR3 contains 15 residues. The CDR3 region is CASRFQGAGNQPQHF. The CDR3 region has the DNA TGTGCCAGCAGGTTTCAGGGGGCCGGCAATCAGCCCCAGCATTTT.

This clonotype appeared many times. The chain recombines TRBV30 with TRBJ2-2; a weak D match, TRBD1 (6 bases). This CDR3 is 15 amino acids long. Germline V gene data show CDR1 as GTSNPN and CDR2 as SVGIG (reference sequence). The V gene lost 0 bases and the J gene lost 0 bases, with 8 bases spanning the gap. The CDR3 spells CAWSVGGSNTGELFF. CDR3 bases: TGTGCCTGGAGTGTAGGGGGTTCGAACACCGGGGAGCTGTTTTTT.

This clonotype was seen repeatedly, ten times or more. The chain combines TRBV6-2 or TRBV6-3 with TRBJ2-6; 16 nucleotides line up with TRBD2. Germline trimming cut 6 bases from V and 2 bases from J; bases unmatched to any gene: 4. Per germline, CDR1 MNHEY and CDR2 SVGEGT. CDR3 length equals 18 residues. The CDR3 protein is CASRGTSGRAPGANVLTF. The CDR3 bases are TGTGCCAGCAGGGGGACTAGCGGGAGGGCCCCTGGGGCCAACGTCCTGACTTTC.

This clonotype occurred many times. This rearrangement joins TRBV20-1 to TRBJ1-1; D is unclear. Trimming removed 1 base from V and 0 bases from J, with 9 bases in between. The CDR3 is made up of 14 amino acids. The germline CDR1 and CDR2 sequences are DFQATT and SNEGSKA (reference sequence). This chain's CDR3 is CSARVPSMNTEAFF. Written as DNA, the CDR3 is TGCAGTGCTAGAGTTCCCTCAATGAACACTGAAGCTTTCTTT.

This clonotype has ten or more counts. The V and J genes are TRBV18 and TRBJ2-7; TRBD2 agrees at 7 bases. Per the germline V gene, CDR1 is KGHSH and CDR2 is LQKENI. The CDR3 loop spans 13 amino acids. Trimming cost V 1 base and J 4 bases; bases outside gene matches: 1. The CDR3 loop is CASSPRGGYEQYF. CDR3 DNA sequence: TGTGCCAGCTCACCACGGGGAGGGTACGAGCAGTACTTC. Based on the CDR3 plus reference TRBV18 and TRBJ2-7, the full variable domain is NAGVMQNPRHLVRRRGQEARLRCSPMKGHSHVYWYRQLPEEGLKFMVYLQKENIIDESGMPKERFSAEFPKEGPSILRIQQVVRGDSAAYFCASSPRGGYEQYFGPGTRLTVT.

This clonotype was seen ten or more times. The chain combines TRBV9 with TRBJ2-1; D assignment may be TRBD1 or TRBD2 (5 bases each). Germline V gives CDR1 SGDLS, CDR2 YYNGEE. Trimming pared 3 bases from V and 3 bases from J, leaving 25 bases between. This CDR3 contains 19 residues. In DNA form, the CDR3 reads TGTGCCAGCAGCGAGAGCGGAGGAAGGGGTATAACCCTCTACAATGAGCAGTTCTTC. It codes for CASSESGGRGITLYNEQFF.

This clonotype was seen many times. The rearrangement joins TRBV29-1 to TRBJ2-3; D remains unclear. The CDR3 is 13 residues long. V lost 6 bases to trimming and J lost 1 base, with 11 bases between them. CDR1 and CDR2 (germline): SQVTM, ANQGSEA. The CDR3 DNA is TGCAGCGTCCAACGTAGGGGCACAGATACGCAGTATTTT. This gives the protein CSVQRRGTDTQYF.

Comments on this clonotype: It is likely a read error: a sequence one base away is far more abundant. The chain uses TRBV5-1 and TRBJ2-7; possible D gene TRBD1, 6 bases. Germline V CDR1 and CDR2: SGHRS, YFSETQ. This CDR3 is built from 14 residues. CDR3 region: CASSLSGVTNEQYF. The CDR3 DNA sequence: TGTGCCAGCAGCTTATCAGGGGTTACAAACGAGCAGTACTTC.

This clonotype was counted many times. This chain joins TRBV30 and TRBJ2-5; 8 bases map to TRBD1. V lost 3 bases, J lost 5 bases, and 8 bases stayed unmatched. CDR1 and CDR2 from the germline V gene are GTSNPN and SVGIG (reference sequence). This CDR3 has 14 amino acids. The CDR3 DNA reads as TGTGCCTGGAGGGCTACAGGGGGTCGGGAGACCCAGTACTTC. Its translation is CAWRATGGRETQYF. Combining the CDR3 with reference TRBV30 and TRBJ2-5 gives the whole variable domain SQTIHQWPATLVQPVGSPLSLECTVEGTSNPNLYWYRQAAGRGLQLLFYSVGIGQISSEVPQNLSASRPQDRQFILSSKKLLLSDSGFYLCAWRATGGRETQYFGPGTRLLVL.